This T cell receptor beta chain was captured in a study of blood T cell repertoires in COVID-19. Overall study context: Spain, Italy and the United States supplied samples that represented acute and convalescent COVID-19.

Measured with immunoSEQ multiplex PCR; TCRdb has only the in-frame clones, and not every one. Of 70,000 to 95,000 clones detected, 75% to 90% appear once; the ten largest clones hold about 5%. J was trimmed by 6 bases and V by 6 bases; bases with no gene match: 5. The CDR3 contains 13 residues. The germline V gene encodes CDR1 MNHEY and CDR2 SVGEGT. This chain joins TRBV6-2 or TRBV6-3 and TRBJ1-5; 7 positions match TRBD1. The source material was peripheral blood. This sequence originates from a woman aged 80 or over with active COVID-19. The CDR3 DNA follows: TGTGCCAGCAGCCGAGGGGGCGGTCAGCCCCAGCATTTT. It is translated as CASSRGGGQPQHF.